The 20 T cell receptor beta chains below were found in one sample sequenced in a study of early T cells in non-severe SARS-CoV-2 infection. TCRdb called the 5' RACE reads again in MiXCR, with one record for every CDR3 protein. This repertoire shows about 77,000 distinct CDR3 sequences, about 16% found once; its top ten account for 2.9%. Sequenced sample: whole blood. Receptors originate from an adult who was a healthcare worker with PCR-confirmed SARS-CoV-2 infection or an uninfected control (not recorded which).

The sample holds a few counts of this clonotype. V gene TRBV4-2 combines with J gene TRBJ2-7, with 7 bases fitting TRBD2. The CDR3 length is 14 residues. V trimming: 4 bases; J trimming: 7 bases; junction bases outside the gene matches: 10. CDR1 is LGHNA and CDR2 is YNFKEQ in the germline V gene. The DNA of the CDR3 is TGTGCCAGCAGCCCCGGGACTAACCCTAAGGAGCAGTACTTC. Amino acids: CASSPGTNPKEQYF.

J is TRBJ2-7 and V is TRBV29-1; the D is unclear. Germline loops: CDR1 SQVTM, CDR2 ANQGSEA. V was trimmed by 4 bases and J by 2 bases, leaving 9 bases between them. There are 12 residues in the CDR3. The CDR3 is CSVAAAPYEQYF. CDR3 DNA sequence: TGCAGCGTTGCCGCCGCCCCCTACGAGCAGTACTTC.

There are many counts of this clonotype. V gene TRBV12-3 or TRBV12-4 combines with J gene TRBJ2-1, with 12 bases that match TRBD2. J gave up 9 bases and V 7 bases, and 10 bases lay outside the gene matches. The CDR3 totals 15 residues. The CDR3 spells CASIASGRAAGEQFF. The CDR3 DNA follows: TGTGCCAGCATCGCTAGCGGGAGGGCCGCCGGTGAGCAGTTCTTC.

V and J are TRBV7-8 and TRBJ2-3; 9 bases fit TRBD2. The V gene's germline CDR1 is SGHVS and CDR2 FQNEAQ. The J segment lost 8 bases and the V segment lost 5 bases, leaving 20 bases of the junction unmatched. The CDR3 is made up of 18 amino acids. In nucleotides, the CDR3 is TGTGCCAGCAGCCCTACGGTGGGGCGGGAGGGCCTCGCGGCTACGCAGTATTTT. It codes for CASSPTVGREGLAATQYF.

The sample holds a few counts of this clonotype. This sequence joins TRBV6-2 or TRBV6-3 and TRBJ2-1; TRBD1 aligns across 8 bases. The CDR3 extends over 17 amino acids. V was pared by 2 bases and J by 1 base, with 7 bases of the junction left unmatched. Germline CDR1 is MNHEY and CDR2 is SVGEGT. This CDR3 reads CASSYRTGQPSYNEQFF. CDR3 bases: TGTGCCAGCAGTTACCGGACAGGGCAACCATCCTACAATGAGCAGTTCTTC.

This clonotype was observed a few times. V gene TRBV29-1 combines with J gene TRBJ2-2; a possible D gene is TRBD1 (6 bases). Trimming stripped 5 bases from V and 4 bases from J, with 8 bases between. Germline V CDR1 and CDR2: SQVTM, ANQGSEA. The CDR3 extends over 12 amino acids. The CDR3 coding sequence is TGCAGCGTTCTCAGGGGCACCGGGGAGCTGTTTTTT. Amino acid sequence: CSVLRGTGELFF.

The chain employs TRBV25-1 and TRBJ1-1; possibly TRBD1 for D (5 bases). The CDR3 loop spans 14 amino acids. Per the germline V gene, CDR1 is MGHDK and CDR2 is SYGVNS. V gave up 7 bases and J gave up 4 bases, with 16 bases separating them. The CDR3 region has the DNA TGTGCCAGCACCCCCACAGGTCTCGCCACTGAAGCTTTCTTT. This encodes CASTPTGLATEAFF.

V is TRBV20-1 and J is TRBJ1-1, with D uncertain. Trimming pared 0 bases from V and 11 bases from J, leaving 22 bases between. Germline CDR1 is DFQATT and CDR2 is SNEGSKA (reference sequence). The CDR3 is 15 residues long. In DNA form, the CDR3 reads TGCAGTGCTAGAGATCTCGCCGCAGGCCCGACGGAGGCTTTCTTT. This encodes CSARDLAAGPTEAFF.

The chain carries TRBV19 and TRBJ2-7, with 12 bases aligning to TRBD2. CDR3 length: 16 amino acids. After removal of 5 bases from V and 5 bases from J, the junction contained 10 bases not matched to a gene. Germline CDR1 is LNHDA and CDR2 is SQIVND (reference sequence). The CDR3 sequence is CASSAPTSGSPHEQYF. CDR3 bases: TGTGCCAGTAGTGCGCCGACTAGCGGGAGTCCCCACGAGCAGTACTTC.

This CDR3 is CASSVGLAEQFF. CDR3 in DNA: TGTGCCAGCAGCGTAGGACTAGCGGAGCAGTTCTTC. The chain links TRBV9 to TRBJ2-1; 8 nucleotides match TRBD2. In germline, CDR1 is SGDLS, CDR2 YYNGEE. The J segment lost 10 bases and the V segment lost 0 bases, leaving 0 bases of the junction unmatched. The CDR3 is made up of 12 amino acids.

The CDR3 DNA reads as TGCGCCAGCAGCCCCCGGGGGAGGGGGAACACCGGGGAGCTGTTTTTT. This encodes CASSPRGRGNTGELFF. The chain is built from TRBV5-1 and TRBJ2-2; 7 bases map to TRBD2. CDR1 and CDR2 (germline): SGHRS, YFSETQ. This CDR3 has 16 amino acids. Germline trimming cut 4 bases from V and 1 base from J; bases unmatched to any gene: 7.

This sequence joins TRBV28 and TRBJ2-5; maybe TRBD2 (5 bases). CDR1 is MDHEN, CDR2 SYDVKM, per germline. With 5 bases removed from V and 3 bases from J, the gap between germline ends came to 16 bases. The CDR3 sequence is 15 residues long. CDR3 DNA: TGTGCCAGCAGTCCCCCCCCAGGAGGCGAAGAGACCCAGTACTTC. It specifies CASSPPPGGEETQYF.

V and J are TRBV7-3 and TRBJ2-7, with TRBD2 matching over 7 bases. The V gene's germline CDR1 is SGHTA and CDR2 FQGTGA. The V and J ends lost 0 bases and 6 bases, in that order; junction bases with no gene match: 5. CDR3 length: 14 amino acids. The CDR3 coding sequence is TGTGCCAGCAGCTTAACGGCTAGCGGCGGCGAGCAGTACTTC. It is translated as CASSLTASGGEQYF.

This chain joins TRBV20-1 and TRBJ2-7; D gene uncertain. CDR1 is DFQATT, CDR2 SNEGSKA, per germline (reference sequence). Trimming cost V 2 bases and J 6 bases, with 11 bases left between them. CDR3 length: 12 amino acids. CDR3 bases: TGCAGTGCTAGAATCGACGCTAGCGAGCAGTACTTC. It yields the protein CSARIDASEQYF.

This chain links TRBV29-1 with TRBJ1-2; TRBD1 is a possible D gene (6 bases). This CDR3 comprises 12 residues. Germline V CDR1 and CDR2: SQVTM, ANQGSEA. The chain's CDR3 is CSATGTNYGYTF. The CDR3 DNA sequence: TGCAGTGCCACGGGGACAAACTATGGCTACACCTTC.

V gene TRBV11-2 combines with J gene TRBJ1-1; D remains ambiguous. Per the germline V gene, CDR1 is SGHAT and CDR2 is FQNNGV. Trimming took 4 bases from V and 1 from J, leaving 1 base between them. This CDR3 spans 11 amino acids. CDR3 loop: CASSSNTEAFF. CDR3 DNA: TGTGCCAGCAGCTCGAACACTGAAGCTTTCTTT.

This chain links TRBV6-5 with TRBJ2-2; possibly TRBD2 for D (6 bases). This CDR3 spans 14 amino acids. Germline values: CDR1 MNHEY, CDR2 SVGAGI. Trimming pared 6 bases from V and 0 bases from J, leaving 8 bases between. Here the CDR3 DNA reads TGTGCCAGCAGGGGACTCGCGAACACCGGGGAGCTGTTTTTT. This encodes CASRGLANTGELFF.

The gene calls are TRBV20-1 and TRBJ1-3, with a weak D call TRBD1 (6 bases). V was cut by 2 bases and J by 2 bases, with 22 bases left in between. Germline CDR1 is DFQATT and CDR2 is SNEGSKA (reference sequence). The CDR3 spans 18 residues. Here the CDR3 reads CSARSGIWDTLPGNTIYF. The CDR3 DNA reads TGCAGTGCTAGATCCGGGATTTGGGACACTCTGCCTGGAAACACCATATATTTT.

The chain combines TRBV6-5 with TRBJ1-6; the D gene is possibly TRBD1 (5 bases). Per germline, CDR1 MNHEY and CDR2 SVGAGI. CDR3 length: 15 residues. The germline V and J ends were trimmed by 5 bases and 6 bases, with 14 bases remaining between them. As DNA, the CDR3 is TGTGCCAGCAGTACGGGACGGAAAGTTAATTCACCCCTCCACTTT. Its translation is CASSTGRKVNSPLHF.

The sample holds many counts of this clonotype. V gene TRBV10-2 combines with J gene TRBJ1-5, with 7 bases that match TRBD1. Germline assignment: CDR1 WSHSY and CDR2 SAAADI. The trim removed 8 bases at V and 7 bases at J, leaving 8 bases unmatched. The CDR3 length is 13 residues. The CDR3 spells CASGDTGVQPQHF. CDR3 DNA: TGCGCCAGCGGGGATACAGGGGTCCAGCCCCAGCATTTT.